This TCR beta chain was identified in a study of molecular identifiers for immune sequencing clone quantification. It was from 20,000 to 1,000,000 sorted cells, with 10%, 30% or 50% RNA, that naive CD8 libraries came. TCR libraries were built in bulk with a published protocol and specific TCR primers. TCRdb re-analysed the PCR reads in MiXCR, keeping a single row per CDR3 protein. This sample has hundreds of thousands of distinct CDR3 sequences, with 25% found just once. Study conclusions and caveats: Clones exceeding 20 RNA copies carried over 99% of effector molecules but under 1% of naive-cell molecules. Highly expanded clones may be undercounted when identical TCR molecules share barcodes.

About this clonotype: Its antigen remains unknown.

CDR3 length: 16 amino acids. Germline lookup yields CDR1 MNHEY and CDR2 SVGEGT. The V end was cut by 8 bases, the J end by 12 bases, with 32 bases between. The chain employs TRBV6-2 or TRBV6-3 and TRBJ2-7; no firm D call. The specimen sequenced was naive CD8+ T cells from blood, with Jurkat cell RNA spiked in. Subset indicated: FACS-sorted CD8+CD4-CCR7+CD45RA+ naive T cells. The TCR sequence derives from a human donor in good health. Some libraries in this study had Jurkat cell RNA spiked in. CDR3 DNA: TGTGCCAGCTGTCACGGGTCCTATCGGTATAACAACAATTGGTACTTC. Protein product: CASCHGSYRYNNNWYF.